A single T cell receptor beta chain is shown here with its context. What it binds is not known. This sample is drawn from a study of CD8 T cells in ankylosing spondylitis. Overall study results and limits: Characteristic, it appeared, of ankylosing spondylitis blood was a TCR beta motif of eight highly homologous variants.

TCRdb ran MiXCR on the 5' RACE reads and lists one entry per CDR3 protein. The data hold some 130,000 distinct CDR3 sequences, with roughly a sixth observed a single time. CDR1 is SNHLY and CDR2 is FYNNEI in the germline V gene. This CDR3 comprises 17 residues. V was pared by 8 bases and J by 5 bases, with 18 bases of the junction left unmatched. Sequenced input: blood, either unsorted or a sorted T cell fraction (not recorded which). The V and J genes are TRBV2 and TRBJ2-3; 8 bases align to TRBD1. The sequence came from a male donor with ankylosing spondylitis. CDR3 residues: CASGGTGLAWSGDTQYF. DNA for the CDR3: TGTGCCAGCGGCGGGACAGGTTTAGCTTGGTCGGGAGATACGCAGTATTTT.